This T cell receptor (beta chain) was recorded in a study of technical replicates of blood from a few donors. This CDR3 has 15 amino acids. Germline V lookup: CDR1 LGHNA, CDR2 YSLEER. V shed 4 bases, J shed 1 base, and the junction held 7 bases outside the gene matches. Data came from immunoSEQ multiplex PCR; TCRdb stores just in-frame clones and leaves some out. The sample holds around 30,000 clones, over 85% seen once. V gene TRBV4-3 combines with J gene TRBJ2-7, with 7 bases lining up with TRBD1. The sample taken for sequencing was PBMCs. The receptor was derived from a human donor in good health. Some clones in this sample may be carry-over from other donors' samples. The CDR3 is CASSRTGTASYEQYF. Here the CDR3 DNA reads TGCGCCAGCAGCCGAACCGGGACAGCGTCCTACGAGCAGTACTTC.